This T cell receptor (beta chain) originates from a study of shared clonotypes between healthy human individuals (dated by TCRdb to the early 2020s). Concerning the study at large: A few men and a couple of women, aged 18 to 49 years, made up the cohort. For each donor, CD4 naive and CD4 memory were each given three plates, CD8 naive was given two plates, and CD8 memory was given one plate. Blood TCR repertoires of about 5 healthy adults were deeply sequenced to estimate repertoire size and the extent of clonotype sharing between individuals. To increase sequencing depth and limit assay-specific biases, TCR repertoire library preparation and sequencing were carried out by different laboratories using diverse techniques. Between about 0.85 and 8.9 billion PBMCs per donor were obtained by leukapheresis.

Using the deep immunoSEQ assay, TCR CDR3 regions were amplified from genomic DNA by multiplex PCR. Genomic DNA extracted from each cell subset was distributed evenly over all wells of several immunoSEQ 96-well plates, and each plate served as one replicate. For sorted subsets, 150 to 250 ng of genomic DNA, equivalent to about 30,000 T cell genomes, went into each replicate PCR. The purified libraries were quantified using a Qubit 3.0 fluorometer, sized with a Bioanalyzer 2100, and then quantified again using the KAPA Library Quantification kit. A separate single-read 150-cycle Illumina NextSeq 550 flow cell was used to sequence each immunoSEQ 96-well plate. The original methods were these. The immunoSEQ output contained only junctional sequences without quality scores, so filtering could not match that applied to full-length reads. Sequences were annotated with PyIR, a Python wrapper for IgBLAST v1.9, and V/J genes and CDR3 were assigned using IMGT germline references. Reads with weak V/J assignments (E-value above 1e-6), missing CDR3, stop codons, out-of-frame junctions, or ambiguous translated residues were removed. A V3J clonotype was defined by an identical inferred V gene, J gene, and CDR3 amino acid sequence. To compute the percentage overlap between repertoires, the number of shared unique clonotypes was divided by the size of the smaller repertoire. RTK rarefaction, the Chao1 estimator, and Recon v2.1 estimates of unobserved clonotypes were used to assess repertoire richness. For all TCRbeta clonotypes obtained by the gDNA method from several donors, generation probabilities were computed with OLGA. This immuneACCESS table, as held by TCRdb, lists in-frame sequences with V and J called but not all clones. Of the missing ones, under half trace to an unresolved V gene in checked studies; the others have no known cause. That table supplies the V and J calls and clone size; D and trimming were determined from the DNA. The sample contains 2 million to 2.5 million clones, 80% to 95% of them found a single time. 0.39% of the sample lies in the top ten.

This clone occurred once. Its antigen is unknown. Per-base quality was not reported, and no clone a single base away is much larger than it. Healthy HIV-negative adults with no recently reported acute infections or vaccinations were included as donors. All donors were Caucasian adults living in Nashville, Tennessee, USA. CD4+ T cells were enriched by magnetic negative selection, after which naive cells were positively selected on CD45RA and the negative fraction was taken as the memory subset. Blood was collected by leukapheresis, and PBMCs were isolated by Ficoll-Histopaque density gradient centrifugation and then cryopreserved in liquid nitrogen vapor phase. Analytical flow cytometry was used to check the purity and quantity of every magnetically sorted T cell population. Genomic DNA was isolated from every sorted fraction and measured by UV absorbance on a Nanodrop 2000c. The germline V gene (reference sequence) provides CDR1 MNHNY and CDR2 SVGAGI. Inclusive of the bounding cysteine and phenylalanine, the CDR3 is 14 residues long. The read is trimmed to its CDR3 DNA, 42 bases read in frame from base 1. Trimming takes 5 bases off V and 5 bases off J; junction bases not matched to a gene: 6.

Results the study describes overall, beyond this receptor: Larger estimated clonotype richness was generally found for naive subsets than for memory subsets. Compared with non-shared clonotypes, the clonotypes found in all four sorted-subset donors had higher generation probabilities. Sampling was limited to blood, and TCR repertoires in tissue likely differ from TCR repertoires in blood. When a few donors were compared, the shared fraction of clonotypes was 5% to 6.5% for naive CD4, around 3.5% for naive CD8, 2.3% for memory CD4, and 0.4% for memory CD8. Based on pairwise subsampling, the degree of clonotype sharing among donors was expected to be affected by sequencing depth. The small number of donors limited the genetic and exposure-history diversity represented. Incomplete sequencing was indicated by rarefaction of sorted-subset datasets, despite the large sequencing depth.

Sequenced sample: naive CD4+ T cells from PBMCs. Explained via the paper, the cell subset or site label denotes: CD45RA+ positively selected. The rearranged chain carries TRBV6-6 and TRBJ1-1, with 9 central nucleotides matching TRBD1. The TCR was taken from a man younger than 35 in good health. Some clones in this sample may be carry-over from other donors' samples. The sequence in DNA is TGTGCCAGCAGTGACGACAGGGGGAGGACTGAAGCTTTCTTT. This translates into CASSDDRGRTEAFF.